The clone carrying this TCR beta chain was recorded many times. A single base separates this from a much larger clone, so it may be a read error. TCRdb processed the RT-PCR reads anew with MiXCR; each CDR3 protein has one entry. Seen here are almost 700,000 distinct CDR3 sequences, around 14% observed once, and the top ten hold 3% to 4.5%. Germline V lookup: CDR1 DFQATT, CDR2 SNEGSKA (reference sequence). Trimming stripped 3 bases from V and 2 bases from J, with 8 bases between. This CDR3 has 13 amino acids. This rearrangement joins TRBV20-1 to TRBJ2-1, with TRBD2 as a possible D gene (6 bases). Sequenced sample: memory CD4+ T cells from blood. The source is a female donor in good health, serving as a healthy control. Written as DNA, the CDR3 is TGCAGTGCTAGCGGGAGTGCCTACAATGAGCAGTTCTTC. This gives the protein CSASGSAYNEQFF.